A selection of T cell receptor beta chains follows, all from one sample in a study of cytomegalovirus exposure and HLA in healthy donors. Profiling relied on immunoSEQ multiplex PCR, and the TCRdb table lists in-frame clones only, not all of them. The sample records about 87,000 clones, more than 70% being singletons. Sequences were obtained from PBMCs. The receptors were gathered from a woman aged 40 to 50 in good health and CMV-seronegative. CDR3s leave out the opening cysteine and the closing phenylalanine or tryptophan.

TRBJ2-2 | TRBV27 | ASSLRTGELF
TRBJ1-1 | TRBV28 | ASTQQGGEAF
TRBJ1-1 | TRBV6-5 | ASSGRNTEAF
TRBJ2-7 | TRBV19 | ASSRQGSYEQY
TRBJ1-2 | TRBV4-3 | ASSQEGTGYHYGYT
TRBJ2-7 | TRBV19 | ASTKEVAGSYEQY
TRBJ2-1 | TRBV4-1 | ASSQAGVNNEQF
TRBJ1-1 | TRBV30 | AWTRTGLYTEAF
TRBJ1-5 | TRBV6-4 | ASSEQGGGQPQH
TRBJ1-1 | TRBV15 | ATSTTRFTEAF
TRBJ2-5 | TRBV9 | ASSVGLAGVRETQY
TRBJ1-6 | TRBV5-1 | ASSLGTGTTGSYNSPLH
TRBJ1-1 | TRBV7-9 | ASSSEGARATEAF
TRBJ1-6 | TRBV21-1 | ASSTQRTGGGSYNSPLH
TRBJ1-5 | TRBV15 | ATSRGTGTVGNQPQH
TRBJ2-7 | TRBV6-5 | ASRPGTAYEQY
TRBJ1-5 | TRBV19 | ASSTGASWDQPQN
TRBJ1-3 | TRBV10-3 | AISDLGSSGNTIY
TRBJ1-2 | TRBV4-3 | ASSPGGSYYGYT
TRBJ2-7 | TRBV6-1 | ASSRDRGYEQY
TRBJ1-1 | TRBV5-6 | ASSRTRVMNTEAF
TRBJ2-7 | TRBV4-2 | ASSQEARSNYEQY
TRBJ1-6 | TRBV19 | ASKKTGNSPLH
TRBJ2-7 | TRBV9 | ASSVGSGGGVYEQY
TRBJ1-1 | TRBV2 | ASLLLMNTEAF
TRBJ2-3 | TRBV4-2 | ASSQERGMTDTQY
TRBJ2-6 | TRBV10-3 | AISIAGGLSGANVLT
TRBJ1-1 | TRBV7-2 | ASSWPGVNTEAF
TRBJ1-1 | TRBV29-1 | SADSSNTEAF
TRBJ1-3 | TRBV4-3 | ASSPGGTHSGNTIY
TRBJ2-3 | TRBV30 | AWSVLAGGTDTQY
TRBJ2-5 | TRBV5-1 | ASSYAGGREETQY
TRBJ1-1 | TRBV5-5 | ASSLEAAVNTEAF
- | TRBV6-1 | ASSQTGWSYEQY
TRBJ1-5 | TRBV5-1 | ARPFSQGSCRWQPQH
TRBJ1-5 | TRBV23-1 | ASSQSEGTSNQPQH
TRBJ2-4 | TRBV6-5 | ASRTSTGDIQY
TRBJ2-6 | TRBV6-5 | ASSYSLGAGANVLT
TRBJ1-1 | TRBV5-6 | ASSPGQALTEAF
TRBJ2-7 | TRBV6-5 | ASKRGYEQY
TRBJ2-7 | TRBV7-6 | ASSSDRGPYEQY
TRBJ1-6 | TRBV7-2 | ASSLAGTAINSPLH
TRBJ2-3 | TRBV5-1 | ASSLMQGFSTDTQY
TRBJ1-1 | TRBV5-6 | ASSLLGQVETEAF
TRBJ1-3 | TRBV10-3 | AITPTGGDTIY
TRBJ1-1 | TRBV29-1 | SVGTGGVNTEAF
TRBJ2-1 | TRBV4-3 | ASSQDRRGGYNEQF
TRBJ2-2 | TRBV27 | ASSWDRNTGELF
TRBJ1-1 | TRBV4-1 | ASSQDALSTEAF